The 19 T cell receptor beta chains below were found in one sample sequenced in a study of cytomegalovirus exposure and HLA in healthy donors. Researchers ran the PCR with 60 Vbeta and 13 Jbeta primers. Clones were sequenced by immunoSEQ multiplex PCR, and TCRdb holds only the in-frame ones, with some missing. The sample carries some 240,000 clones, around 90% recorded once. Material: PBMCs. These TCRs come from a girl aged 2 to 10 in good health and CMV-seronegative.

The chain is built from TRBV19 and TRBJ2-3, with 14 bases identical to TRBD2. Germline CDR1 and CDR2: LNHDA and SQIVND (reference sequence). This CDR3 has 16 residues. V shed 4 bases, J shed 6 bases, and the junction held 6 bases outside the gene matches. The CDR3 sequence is CASSTGTSGRHDTQYF. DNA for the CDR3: TGTGCCAGTAGTACCGGGACTAGCGGGAGACATGATACGCAGTATTTT.

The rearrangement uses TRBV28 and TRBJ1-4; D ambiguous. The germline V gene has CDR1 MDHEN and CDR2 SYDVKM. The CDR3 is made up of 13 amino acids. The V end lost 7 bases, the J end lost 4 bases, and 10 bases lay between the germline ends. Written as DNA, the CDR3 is TGTGCCAGCATCCAGGACTTTAATGAAAAACTGTTTTTT. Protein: CASIQDFNEKLFF.

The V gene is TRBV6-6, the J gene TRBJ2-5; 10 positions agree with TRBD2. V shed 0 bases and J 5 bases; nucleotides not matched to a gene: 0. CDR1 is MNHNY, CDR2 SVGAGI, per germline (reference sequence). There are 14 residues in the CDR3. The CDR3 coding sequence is TGTGCCAGCAGTTACTCGACTAGCGGGGAGACCCAGTACTTC. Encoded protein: CASSYSTSGETQYF.

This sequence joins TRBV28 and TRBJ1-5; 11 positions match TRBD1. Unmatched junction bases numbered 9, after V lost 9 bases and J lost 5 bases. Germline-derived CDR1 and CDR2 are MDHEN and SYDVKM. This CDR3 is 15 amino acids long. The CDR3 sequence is CASELGQGADQPQHF. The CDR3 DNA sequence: TGTGCCAGTGAGCTAGGACAGGGGGCTGATCAGCCCCAGCATTTT. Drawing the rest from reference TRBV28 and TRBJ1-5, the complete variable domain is DVKVTQSSRYLVKRTGEKVFLECVQDMDHENMFWYRQDPGLGLRLIYFSYDVKMKEKGDIPEGYSVSREKKERFSLILESASTNQTSMYLCASELGQGADQPQHFGDGTRLSIL.

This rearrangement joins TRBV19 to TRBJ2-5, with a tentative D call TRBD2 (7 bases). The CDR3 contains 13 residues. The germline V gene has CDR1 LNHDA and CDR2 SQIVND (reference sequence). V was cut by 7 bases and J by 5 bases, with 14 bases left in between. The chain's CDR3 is CASTTGGPETQYF. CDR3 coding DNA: TGTGCCAGTACAACGGGGGGCCCGGAGACCCAGTACTTC.

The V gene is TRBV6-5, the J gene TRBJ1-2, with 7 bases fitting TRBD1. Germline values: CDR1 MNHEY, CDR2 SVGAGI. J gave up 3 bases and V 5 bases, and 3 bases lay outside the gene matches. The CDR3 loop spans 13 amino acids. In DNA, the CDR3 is TGTGCCAGCAGTGACAGGGTCCACTATGGCTACACCTTC. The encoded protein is CASSDRVHYGYTF.

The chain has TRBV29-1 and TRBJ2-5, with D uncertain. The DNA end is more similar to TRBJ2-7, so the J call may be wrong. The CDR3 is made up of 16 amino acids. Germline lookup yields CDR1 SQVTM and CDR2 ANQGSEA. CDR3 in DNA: TGCAGCGTTGGAGTCGTATGGCTTCCAGACTCCTACGAGCAGTACTTC. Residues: CSVGVVWLPDSYEQYF.

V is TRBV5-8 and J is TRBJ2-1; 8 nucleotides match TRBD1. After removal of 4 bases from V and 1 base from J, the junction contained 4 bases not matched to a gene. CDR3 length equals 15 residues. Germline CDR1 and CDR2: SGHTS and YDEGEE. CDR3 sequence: CASSTGQGSYNEQFF. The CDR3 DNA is TGTGCCAGCAGCACTGGACAGGGATCCTACAATGAGCAGTTCTTC.

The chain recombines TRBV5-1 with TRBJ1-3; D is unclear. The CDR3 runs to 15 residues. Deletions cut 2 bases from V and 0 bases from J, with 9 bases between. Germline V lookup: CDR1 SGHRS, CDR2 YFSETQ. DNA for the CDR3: TGCGCCAGCAGCTTAGCGGAACACTCTGGAAACACCATATATTTT. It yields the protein CASSLAEHSGNTIYF.

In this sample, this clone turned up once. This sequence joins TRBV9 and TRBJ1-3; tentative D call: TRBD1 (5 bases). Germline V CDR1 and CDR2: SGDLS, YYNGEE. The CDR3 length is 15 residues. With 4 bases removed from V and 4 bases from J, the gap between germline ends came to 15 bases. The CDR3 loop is CASSFGGGGGNTIYF. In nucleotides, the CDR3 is TGTGCCAGCAGCTTCGGCGGGGGGGGAGGAAACACCATATATTTT.

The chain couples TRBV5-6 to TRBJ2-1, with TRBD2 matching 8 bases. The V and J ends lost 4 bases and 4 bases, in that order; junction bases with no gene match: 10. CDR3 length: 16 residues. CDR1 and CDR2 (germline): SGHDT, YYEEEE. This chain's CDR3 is CASSPPSGGMYNEQFF. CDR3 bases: TGTGCCAGCAGCCCCCCAAGCGGGGGAATGTACAATGAGCAGTTCTTC.

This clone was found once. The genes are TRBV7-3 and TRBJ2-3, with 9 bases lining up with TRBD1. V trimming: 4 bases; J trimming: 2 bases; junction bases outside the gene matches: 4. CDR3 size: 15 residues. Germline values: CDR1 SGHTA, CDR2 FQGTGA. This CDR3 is CASSSGQGYTDTQYF. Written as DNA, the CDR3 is TGTGCCAGCAGCTCCGGACAGGGGTACACAGATACGCAGTATTTT.

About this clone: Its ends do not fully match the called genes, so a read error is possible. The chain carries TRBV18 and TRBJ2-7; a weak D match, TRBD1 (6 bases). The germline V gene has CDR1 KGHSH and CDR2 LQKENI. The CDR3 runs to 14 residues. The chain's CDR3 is CASSRQGFSNEQYF. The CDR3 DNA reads TGTGCCAGCTCACGGCAGGGGTTCTCCAACGAGCAGTACTTC.

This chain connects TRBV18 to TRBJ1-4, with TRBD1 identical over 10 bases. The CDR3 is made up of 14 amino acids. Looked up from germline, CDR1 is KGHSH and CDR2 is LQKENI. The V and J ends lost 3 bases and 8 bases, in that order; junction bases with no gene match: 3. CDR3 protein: CASSPTGGVEKLFF. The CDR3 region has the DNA TGTGCCAGCTCACCGACAGGGGGCGTGGAAAAACTGTTTTTT.

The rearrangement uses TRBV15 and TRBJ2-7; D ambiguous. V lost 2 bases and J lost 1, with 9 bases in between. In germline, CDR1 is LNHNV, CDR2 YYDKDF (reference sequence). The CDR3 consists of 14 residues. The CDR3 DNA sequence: TGTGCCACCAGCAGACCAGACATTTCCTACGAGCAGTACTTC. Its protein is CATSRPDISYEQYF.

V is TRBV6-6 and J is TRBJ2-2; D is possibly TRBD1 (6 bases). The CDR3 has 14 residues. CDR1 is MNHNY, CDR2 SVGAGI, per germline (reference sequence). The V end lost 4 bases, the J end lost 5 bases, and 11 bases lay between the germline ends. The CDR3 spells CASSLWGQTGELFF. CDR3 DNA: TGTGCCAGCAGTTTATGGGGACAAACCGGGGAGCTGTTTTTT.

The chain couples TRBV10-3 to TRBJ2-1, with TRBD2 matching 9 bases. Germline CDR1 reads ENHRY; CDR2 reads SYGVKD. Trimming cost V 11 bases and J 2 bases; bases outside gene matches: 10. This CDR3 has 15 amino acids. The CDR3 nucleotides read TGTGCCTCCCAGGGTCAGCGGGAGGCCTACAATGAGCAGTTCTTC. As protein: CASQGQREAYNEQFF.

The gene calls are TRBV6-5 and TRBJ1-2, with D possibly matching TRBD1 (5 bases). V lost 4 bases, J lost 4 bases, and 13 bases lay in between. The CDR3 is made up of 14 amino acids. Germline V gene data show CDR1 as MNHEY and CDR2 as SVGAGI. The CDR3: CASSSSGPGYGYTF. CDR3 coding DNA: TGTGCCAGCAGTTCGTCAGGGCCCGGCTATGGCTACACCTTC.

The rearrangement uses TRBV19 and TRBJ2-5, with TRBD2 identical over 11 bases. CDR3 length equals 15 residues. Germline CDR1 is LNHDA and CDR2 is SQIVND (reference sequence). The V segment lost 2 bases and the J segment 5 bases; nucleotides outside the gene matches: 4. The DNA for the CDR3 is TGTGCCAGTAGTATACTAGCGGGAGGAGGGGAGACCCAGTACTTC. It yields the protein CASSILAGGGETQYF.